This T cell receptor (beta chain) appears in the sequencing data of a study of blood T cell repertoires in COVID-19. Some clones are missing from TCRdb's copy, which holds only in-frame ones; the method was immunoSEQ multiplex PCR. Altogether 9,500 to 11,000 clones are present, 87% being singletons, with the ten largest covering 20% to 30%. This CDR3 is built from 15 residues. Germline CDR1 SGHVS, CDR2 FNYEAQ. With 5 bases removed from V and 2 bases from J, the gap between germline ends came to 14 bases. This receptor was identified in a man aged 30 to 39 with active or convalescent COVID-19. The chain is built from TRBV7-6 and TRBJ2-3; D is perhaps TRBD1 (6 bases). Material for sequencing was peripheral blood. The CDR3 here is CASSRTVPATDTQYF. The CDR3 region has the DNA TGTGCCAGCAGCCGGACAGTCCCTGCCACAGATACGCAGTATTTT.